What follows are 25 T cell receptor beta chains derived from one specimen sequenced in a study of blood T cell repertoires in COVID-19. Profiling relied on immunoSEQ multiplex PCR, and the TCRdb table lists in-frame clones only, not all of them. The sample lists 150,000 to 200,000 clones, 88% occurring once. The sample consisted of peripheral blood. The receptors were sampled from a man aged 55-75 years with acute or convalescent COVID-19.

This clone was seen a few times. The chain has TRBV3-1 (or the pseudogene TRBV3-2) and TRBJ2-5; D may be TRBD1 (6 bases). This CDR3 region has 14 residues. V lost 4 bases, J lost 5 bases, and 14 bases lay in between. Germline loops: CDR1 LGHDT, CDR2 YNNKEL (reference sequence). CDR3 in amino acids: CASSLQGGPETQYF. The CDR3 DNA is TGTGCCAGCAGCCTCCAAGGGGGTCCGGAGACCCAGTACTTC.

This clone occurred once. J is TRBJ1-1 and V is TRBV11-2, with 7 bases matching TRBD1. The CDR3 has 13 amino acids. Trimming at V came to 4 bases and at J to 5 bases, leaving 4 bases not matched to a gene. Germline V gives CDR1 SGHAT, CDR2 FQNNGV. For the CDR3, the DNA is TGTGCCAGCAGCTGGGACAGAAGGACTGAAGCTTTCTTT. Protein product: CASSWDRRTEAFF.

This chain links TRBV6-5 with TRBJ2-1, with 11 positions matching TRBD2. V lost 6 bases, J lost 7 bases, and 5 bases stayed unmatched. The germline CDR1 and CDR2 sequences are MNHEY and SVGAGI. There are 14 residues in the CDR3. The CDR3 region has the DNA TGTGCCAGCAGAGGGACTAGCGGCGCTAATGAGCAGTTCTTC. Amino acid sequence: CASRGTSGANEQFF.

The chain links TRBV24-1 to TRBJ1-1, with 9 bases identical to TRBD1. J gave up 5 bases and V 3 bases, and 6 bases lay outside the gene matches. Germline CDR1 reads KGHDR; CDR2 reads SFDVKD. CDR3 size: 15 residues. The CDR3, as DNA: TGTGCCACCAGTGATACAACAGGGGGCAGAACTGAAGCTTTCTTT. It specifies CATSDTTGGRTEAFF.

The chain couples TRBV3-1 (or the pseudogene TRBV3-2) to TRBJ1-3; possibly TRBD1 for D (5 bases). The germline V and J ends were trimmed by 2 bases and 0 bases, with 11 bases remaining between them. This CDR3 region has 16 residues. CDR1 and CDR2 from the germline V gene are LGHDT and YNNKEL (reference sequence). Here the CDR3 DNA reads TGTGCCAGCAGCCAACTGTCAGGGTCCTCTGGAAACACCATATATTTT. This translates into CASSQLSGSSGNTIYF.

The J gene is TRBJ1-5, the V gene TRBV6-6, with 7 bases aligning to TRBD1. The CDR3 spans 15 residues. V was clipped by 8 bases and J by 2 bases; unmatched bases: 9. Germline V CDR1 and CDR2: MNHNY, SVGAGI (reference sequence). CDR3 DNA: TGTGCCAGCGTAGACAGGGATCGGGGCAATCAGCCCCAGCATTTT. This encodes CASVDRDRGNQPQHF.

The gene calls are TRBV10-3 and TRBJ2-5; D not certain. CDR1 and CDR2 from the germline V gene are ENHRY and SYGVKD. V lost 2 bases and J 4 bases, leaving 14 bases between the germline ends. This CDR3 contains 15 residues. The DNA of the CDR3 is TGTGCCATCAGTGAGAGGTCCTCCCCTAGAGAGACCCAGTACTTC. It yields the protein CAISERSSPRETQYF.

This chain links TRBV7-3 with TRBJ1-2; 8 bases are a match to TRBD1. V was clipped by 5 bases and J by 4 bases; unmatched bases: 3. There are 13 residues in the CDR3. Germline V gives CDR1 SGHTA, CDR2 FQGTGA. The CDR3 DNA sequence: TGTGCCAGCAGCCCCGACAGGGGCTATGGCTACACCTTC. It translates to CASSPDRGYGYTF.

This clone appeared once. CDR3 loop: CAWSPGTGGTTDTQYF. The CDR3 coding sequence is TGTGCCTGGAGCCCAGGGACAGGGGGCACCACAGATACGCAGTATTTT. This rearrangement joins TRBV30 to TRBJ2-3; 12 bases are shared with TRBD1. V gave up 3 bases and J gave up 2 bases; unmatched junction bases: 6. Germline loops: CDR1 GTSNPN, CDR2 SVGIG (reference sequence). The CDR3 is made up of 16 amino acids.

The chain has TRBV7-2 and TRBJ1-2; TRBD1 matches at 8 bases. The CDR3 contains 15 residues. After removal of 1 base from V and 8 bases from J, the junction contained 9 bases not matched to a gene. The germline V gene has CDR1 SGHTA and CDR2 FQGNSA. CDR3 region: CASSLVGRTGYGYTF. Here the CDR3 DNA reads TGTGCCAGCAGCTTAGTCGGTAGGACAGGGTACGGCTACACCTTC.

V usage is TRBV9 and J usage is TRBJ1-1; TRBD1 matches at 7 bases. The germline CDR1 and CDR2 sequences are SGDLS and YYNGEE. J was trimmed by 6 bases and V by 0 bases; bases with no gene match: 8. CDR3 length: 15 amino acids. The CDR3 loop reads CASSVAGGTIAEAFF. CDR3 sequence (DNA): TGTGCCAGCAGCGTAGCAGGGGGTACTATAGCTGAAGCTTTCTTT.

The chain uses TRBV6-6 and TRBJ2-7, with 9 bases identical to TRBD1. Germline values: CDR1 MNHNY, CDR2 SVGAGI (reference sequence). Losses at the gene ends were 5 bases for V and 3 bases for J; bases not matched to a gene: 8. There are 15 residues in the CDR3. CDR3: CASSDPRTGDYEQYV. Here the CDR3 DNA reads TGTGCCAGCAGTGACCCGAGGACAGGGGACTACGAGCAGTACGTC.

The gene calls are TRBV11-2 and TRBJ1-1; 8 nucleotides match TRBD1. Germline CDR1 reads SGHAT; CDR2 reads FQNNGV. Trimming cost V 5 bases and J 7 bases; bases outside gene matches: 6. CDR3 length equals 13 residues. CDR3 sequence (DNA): TGTGCCAGCAGCCCCGGGACAGGCCTTGAAGCTTTCTTT. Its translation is CASSPGTGLEAFF.

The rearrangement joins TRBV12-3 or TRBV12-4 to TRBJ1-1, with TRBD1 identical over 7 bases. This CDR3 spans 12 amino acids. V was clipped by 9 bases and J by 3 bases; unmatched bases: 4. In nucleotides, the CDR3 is TGTGCCAGTCCGACAGGGCACACTGAAGCTTTCTTT. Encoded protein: CASPTGHTEAFF.

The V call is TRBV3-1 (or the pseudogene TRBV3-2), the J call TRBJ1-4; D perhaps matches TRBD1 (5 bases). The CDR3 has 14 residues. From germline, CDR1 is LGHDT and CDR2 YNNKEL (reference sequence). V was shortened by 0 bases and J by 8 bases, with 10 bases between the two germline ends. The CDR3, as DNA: TGTGCCAGCAGCCAAGAAGGGGTTAGCGAAAAACTGTTTTTT. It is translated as CASSQEGVSEKLFF.

CDR3 protein: CASSLAPDRPQNIQYF. The DNA for the CDR3 is TGTGCCAGCAGCTTGGCACCGGACAGGCCTCAAAACATTCAGTACTTC. This chain uses TRBV5-4 with TRBJ2-4, with 7 bases aligning to TRBD1. V shed 0 bases and J 5 bases; nucleotides not matched to a gene: 8. The length of the CDR3 is 16 residues. Per the germline V gene, CDR1 is SGHNT and CDR2 is YYREEE (reference sequence).

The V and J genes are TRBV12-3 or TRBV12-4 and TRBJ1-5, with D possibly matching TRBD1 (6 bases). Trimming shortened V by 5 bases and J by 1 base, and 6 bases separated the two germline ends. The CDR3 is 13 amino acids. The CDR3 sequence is CASSTGSNQPQHF. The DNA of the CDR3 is TGTGCCAGCAGTACAGGGAGCAATCAGCCCCAGCATTTT.

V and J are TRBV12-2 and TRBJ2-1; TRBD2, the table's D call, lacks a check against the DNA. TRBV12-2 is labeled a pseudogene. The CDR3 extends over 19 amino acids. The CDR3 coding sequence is TGTGCAAGTCGCTTAGTCGGGACTAGCGGGAGGAAAAGCTACAATGAGCAGTTCTTC. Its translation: CASRLVGTSGRKSYNEQFF.

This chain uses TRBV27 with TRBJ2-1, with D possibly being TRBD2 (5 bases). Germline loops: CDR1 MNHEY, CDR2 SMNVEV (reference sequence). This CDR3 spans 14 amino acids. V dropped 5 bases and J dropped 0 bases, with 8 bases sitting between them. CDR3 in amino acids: CASSLGSSYNEQFF. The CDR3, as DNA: TGTGCCAGCAGTCTGGGGAGCTCCTACAATGAGCAGTTCTTC.

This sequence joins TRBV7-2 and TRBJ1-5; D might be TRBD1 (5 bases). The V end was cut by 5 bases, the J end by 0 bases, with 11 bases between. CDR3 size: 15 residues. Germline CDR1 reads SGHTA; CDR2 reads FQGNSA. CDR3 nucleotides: TGTGCCAGCAGCCTAAGGGGTTATAGCAATCAGCCCCAGCATTTT. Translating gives CASSLRGYSNQPQHF.

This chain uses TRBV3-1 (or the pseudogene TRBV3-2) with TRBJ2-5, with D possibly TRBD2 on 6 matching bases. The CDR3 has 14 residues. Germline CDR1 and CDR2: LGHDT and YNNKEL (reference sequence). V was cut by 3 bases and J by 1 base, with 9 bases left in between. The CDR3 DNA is TGTGCCAGCAGCCATCGGACTACCCAAGAGACCCAGTACTTC. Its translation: CASSHRTTQETQYF.

The CDR3 DNA is TGTGCCAGCAGGTCTTCCGGCACTGAAGCTTTCTTT. The encoded protein is CASRSSGTEAFF. The chain employs TRBV6-5 and TRBJ1-1; no clear D gene. Germline V lookup: CDR1 MNHEY, CDR2 SVGAGI. V was cut by 6 bases and J by 4 bases, with 9 bases left in between. The CDR3 is made up of 12 amino acids.

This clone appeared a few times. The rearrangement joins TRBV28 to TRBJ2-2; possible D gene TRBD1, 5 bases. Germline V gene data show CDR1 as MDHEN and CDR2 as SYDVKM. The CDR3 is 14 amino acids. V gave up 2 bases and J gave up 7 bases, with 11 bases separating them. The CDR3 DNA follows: TGTGCCAGCAGTTTAATACAGGACGGCGGGGAGCTGTTTTTT. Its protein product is CASSLIQDGGELFF.

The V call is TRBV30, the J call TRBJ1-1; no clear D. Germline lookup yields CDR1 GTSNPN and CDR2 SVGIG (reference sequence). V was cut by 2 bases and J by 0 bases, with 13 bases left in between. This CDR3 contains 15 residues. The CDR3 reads CAWSSEAYMNTEAFF. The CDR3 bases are TGTGCCTGGAGTTCCGAGGCTTACATGAACACTGAAGCTTTCTTT.

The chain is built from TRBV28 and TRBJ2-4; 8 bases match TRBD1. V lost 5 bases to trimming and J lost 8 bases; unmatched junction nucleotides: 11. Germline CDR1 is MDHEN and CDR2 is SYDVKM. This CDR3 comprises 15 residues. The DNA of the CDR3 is TGTGCCAGCAGTCGGGACAGGTCCGTGGGTGACATTCAGTACTTC. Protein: CASSRDRSVGDIQYF.